A selection of T cell receptor beta chains follows, all from one sample in a study of blood T cell repertoires in COVID-19. The table came from immunoSEQ multiplex PCR; TCRdb's copy has only in-frame clones and leaves some out. The table includes approximately 60,000 clones, over 75% detected once. Sequences were obtained from peripheral blood. Source of these receptors: a middle-aged man with active COVID-19. The CDR3 runs from the conserved cysteine through the conserved F or W. A D gene is named only where the DNA matches it firmly. Clone size is stated in some rows and not others, as once, few, many or a class when expanded.

j_call	clone_size	d_call	v_call	cdr3_nt	cdr3_aa
TRBJ1-2	.	TRBD1	TRBV7-3	TGTGCCAGCAGCCCAAACGGCCACAGGGGTTTACGGACCTTC	CASSPNGHRGLRTF
TRBJ2-2	.	.	TRBV7-2	TGTGCCAGCAGCTTCTCCTCCCTGACCGGGGAGCTGTTTTTT	CASSFSSLTGELFF
TRBJ1-6	.	TRBD1	TRBV30	TGTGCCTCATCCGGGACAGGGGGAATCGGGAATTCACCCCTCCACTTT	CASSGTGGIGNSPLHF
TRBJ2-5	once	.	TRBV3-1/TRBV3-2	TGTGCCAGCAGCCAGTACTCGGGAAACCAAGAGACCCAGTACTTC	CASSQYSGNQETQYF
TRBJ2-3	.	.	TRBV9	TGTGCCAGCAGCGTTGACTCGGATACGCAGTATTTT	CASSVDSDTQYF
TRBJ2-1	.	TRBD2	TRBV10-1	TGCGCCAGCAGCCTAGCGGGGGGCTACAATGAGCAGTTCTTC	CASSLAGGYNEQFF
TRBJ1-2	.	.	TRBV14	TGTGCCAGCAGCCTTGGGGACATACGTTTGAGAAACTATGGCTACACCTTC	CASSLGDIRLRNYGYTF
TRBJ1-1	.	.	TRBV19	TGTGCCAGTAGTATAATGGCGGACACTGAAGCTTTCTTT	CASSIMADTEAFF
TRBJ2-6	.	.	TRBV5-4	TGTGCCAGCAGCCCCCCGGGGGCGGGAGCTGGGGCCAACGTCCTGACTTTC	CASSPPGAGAGANVLTF
TRBJ2-2	.	.	TRBV7-7	TGTGCCAGCAGCCCAGGGGCGTTTAACACCGGGGAGCTGTTTTTT	CASSPGAFNTGELFF
TRBJ1-1	.	TRBD1	TRBV19	TGTGCCAGTAATCCGAGGGGGCTGGGCACTGAAGCTTTCTTT	CASNPRGLGTEAFF
TRBJ2-3	.	TRBD2	TRBV29-1	TGCAGCGTTGAGTTCTGGCGGGAGCGGACAGATACGCAGTATTTT	CSVEFWRERTDTQYF
TRBJ2-1	once	.	TRBV5-1	TGCGCCAGCAGCTTGGTAAGCGCGGAGTACAATGAGCAGTTCTTC	CASSLVSAEYNEQFF